Detailed here is one T cell receptor (beta chain). The antigen remains unidentified. The sample originates from a study of cytomegalovirus exposure and HLA in healthy donors. Broader study findings: Rare sequences made up most TCRs, while some public TCRs were found in many donors.

From germline, CDR1 is SEHNR and CDR2 FQNEAQ (reference sequence). The CDR3 is 17 residues long. Germline trimming cut 1 base from V and 8 bases from J; bases unmatched to any gene: 10. The PCR ran on 60 Vbeta and 13 Jbeta primers. Profiling relied on immunoSEQ multiplex PCR, and the TCRdb table lists in-frame clones only, not all of them. The data hold around 130,000 clones, with around four fifths observed a single time. The specimen sequenced was PBMCs. The chain links TRBV7-9 to TRBJ2-2; 10 bases fit TRBD2. The receptor was isolated from a man aged 35 to 55 in good health and CMV-seronegative. CDR3 region: CASSLVGLAASWGELFF. CDR3 nucleotide sequence: TGTGCCAGCAGCTTAGTCGGACTAGCGGCCTCTTGGGGGGAGCTGTTTTTT.